Below, 31 T cell receptor beta chains from the same sample are listed, as sequenced in a study of cytomegalovirus exposure and HLA in healthy donors. PCR involved 60 Vbeta and 13 Jbeta primers. Some clones are missing from TCRdb's copy, which holds only in-frame ones; the method was immunoSEQ multiplex PCR. Of 100,000 to 150,000 clones detected, 72% appear once; the ten largest clones hold over 4%. The sequencing sample was made of PBMCs. The source of these receptors is a middle-aged man in good health and CMV-seropositive.

The chain employs TRBV19 and TRBJ2-1; the D gene is possibly TRBD2 (5 bases). Germline V gene sequence: CDR1 LNHDA, CDR2 SQIVND (reference sequence). Trimming cost V 3 bases and J 4 bases, with 16 bases left between them. This CDR3 spans 16 amino acids. As DNA, the CDR3 is TGTGCCAGTAGTATGGGGTCGGCTAGCAGGTACAATGAGCAGTTCTTC. This sequence encodes CASSMGSASRYNEQFF.

The gene calls are TRBV18 and TRBJ1-2; no clear D gene. This CDR3 spans 12 amino acids. Trimming removed 1 base from V and 8 bases from J, with 8 bases in between. CDR1 and CDR2 (germline): KGHSH, LQKENI. The CDR3: CASSPLSGGYTF. The CDR3 coding sequence is TGTGCCAGCTCACCACTAAGCGGGGGCTACACCTTC. The full variable domain, with the rest looked up from reference TRBV18 and TRBJ1-2, is NAGVMQNPRHLVRRRGQEARLRCSPMKGHSHVYWYRQLPEEGLKFMVYLQKENIIDESGMPKERFSAEFPKEGPSILRIQQVVRGDSAAYFCASSPLSGGYTFGSGTRLTVV.

There are a few counts of this clone. The V call is TRBV11-1, the J call TRBJ1-1; D not resolved. This CDR3 region has 17 residues. Germline CDR1 is SGHAT and CDR2 is FQDESV (reference sequence). Trimming pared 2 bases from V and 1 base from J, leaving 17 bases between. Written as DNA, the CDR3 is TGTGCCAGCAGCTTAATTTTTGGTCAGGATGAGAACACTGAAGCTTTCTTT. Amino acids: CASSLIFGQDENTEAFF.

This clone turned up a few times. The chain has TRBV18 and TRBJ1-1; TRBD1 matches 7 bases. The CDR3 runs to 14 residues. Germline V gene lookup returns CDR1 KGHSH and CDR2 LQKENI. Unmatched junction bases numbered 7, after V lost 5 bases and J lost 4 bases. This CDR3 reads CASSERSGGTEAFF. The CDR3 DNA is TGTGCCAGCTCAGAACGTTCAGGGGGCACTGAAGCTTTCTTT.

The chain links TRBV15 to TRBJ1-2, with TRBD1 matching over 10 bases. Per the germline V gene, CDR1 is LNHNV and CDR2 is YYDKDF (reference sequence). The ends lost 4 bases at V and 0 bases at J; junction bases unmatched: 17. This CDR3 contains 20 residues. The CDR3 region has the DNA TGTGCCACCAGCACCAGATCCGGGACAGGGGCGCGACCTGCTAACTATGGCTACACCTTC. It encodes CATSTRSGTGARPANYGYTF.

A few counts support this clone. The chain joins TRBV20-1 to TRBJ1-2, with a weak D call TRBD1 (5 bases). The V and J ends lost 3 bases and 8 bases respectively, with 10 bases between them. Germline V gene lookup returns CDR1 DFQATT and CDR2 SNEGSKA (reference sequence). This CDR3 spans 11 amino acids. The CDR3 coding sequence is TGCAGTGCTAGTAGCAGGGAAGGCTACACCTTC. It encodes CSASSREGYTF.

J is TRBJ2-7 and V is TRBV11-2, with TRBD1 matching 8 bases. Germline V gene data show CDR1 as SGHAT and CDR2 as FQNNGV. V shed 5 bases and J 0 bases; nucleotides not matched to a gene: 3. The CDR3 spans 14 residues. The CDR3 coding sequence is TGTGCCAGCAGCCCCGGGACAGGCTCCTACGAGCAGTACTTC. It translates to CASSPGTGSYEQYF.

The chain combines TRBV10-2 with TRBJ1-6; no reliable D call. Per the germline V gene, CDR1 is WSHSY and CDR2 is SAAADI. V lost 6 bases and J 7 bases, leaving 13 bases between the germline ends. This CDR3 is 14 amino acids long. Here the CDR3 reads CASRPPGTNSPLHF. CDR3 DNA: TGCGCCAGCAGGCCTCCAGGAACCAATTCACCCCTCCACTTT.

This clone was seen a handful of times. The genes are TRBV4-1 and TRBJ2-7, with D unresolved. Germline-derived CDR1 and CDR2 are MGHRA and YSYEKL. V gave up 6 bases and J gave up 3 bases, with 15 bases separating them. CDR3 length equals 14 residues. The CDR3 sequence: CASSLTPQSYEQYF. As DNA, the CDR3 is TGCGCCAGCAGTCTAACCCCGCAAAGCTACGAGCAGTACTTC.

This clone was observed a few times. The V call is TRBV19, the J call TRBJ2-7; 7 bases are a match to TRBD2. The CDR3 is 13 residues long. Germline V lookup: CDR1 LNHDA, CDR2 SQIVND (reference sequence). V gave up 6 bases and J gave up 7 bases; unmatched junction bases: 9. The CDR3 loop is CASSPWEGSEQYF. CDR3 sequence (DNA): TGTGCCAGTAGCCCGTGGGAGGGCTCGGAGCAGTACTTC.

The V call is TRBV18, the J call TRBJ2-4; 8 bases fit TRBD2. V lost 1 base and J lost 9; bases outside the gene matches: 14. Germline CDR1 reads KGHSH; CDR2 reads LQKENI. The CDR3 runs to 17 residues. CDR3 DNA: TGTGCCAGCTCACCACAACCTAGCGGGCGGCCCTTCACCATTCAGTACTTC. This translates into CASSPQPSGRPFTIQYF.

CDR3 coding DNA: TGTGCCAGCAGTCCCTACCGGGACAGTAATGAAAAACTGTTTTTT. It codes for CASSPYRDSNEKLFF. The V call is TRBV28, the J call TRBJ1-4; 7 bases match TRBD1. J lost 4 bases, V lost 5 bases, and 7 bases had no gene match. Germline V CDR1 and CDR2: MDHEN, SYDVKM. The CDR3 covers 15 residues.

This clone was detected a few times. The chain carries TRBV6-1 and TRBJ2-1, with D perhaps TRBD2 (5 bases). The CDR3 runs 13 residues. The V end was cut by 6 bases, the J end by 5 bases, with 11 bases between. Germline CDR1 is MNHNS and CDR2 is SASEGT. CDR3 residues: CASRLVAHNEQFF. In DNA form, the CDR3 reads TGTGCCAGCAGGTTGGTAGCGCACAATGAGCAGTTCTTC.

The chain joins TRBV13 to TRBJ1-1; TRBD1 matches 11 bases. Germline V gene lookup returns CDR1 PRHDT and CDR2 FYEKMQ (reference sequence). This CDR3 region has 15 residues. V shed 6 bases, J shed 5 bases, and the junction held 8 bases outside the gene matches. The CDR3 DNA reads TGTGCCAGCAGGGGGACAGGGGGGACGGGAACTGAAGCTTTCTTT. Its protein product is CASRGTGGTGTEAFF.

The chain is built from TRBV29-1 and TRBJ1-2; a possible D gene is TRBD1 (5 bases). CDR1 and CDR2 from the germline V gene are SQVTM and ANQGSEA. The CDR3 is 12 residues long. The ends were cut back, 4 bases at V and 7 bases at J, with 13 bases in the middle. CDR3 sequence (DNA): TGCAGCGTTGGACAGAGCATTGGTGGCTACACCTTC. Its translation: CSVGQSIGGYTF. The complete variable domain, with remaining parts taken from reference TRBV29-1 and TRBJ1-2, reads SAVISQKPSRDICQRGTSLTIQCQVDSQVTMMFWYRQQPGQSLTLIATANQGSEATYESGFVIDKFPISRPNLTFSTLTVSNMSPEDSSIYLCSVGQSIGGYTFGSGTRLTVV.

The chain links TRBV11-2 to TRBJ2-1; tentative D call: TRBD1 (5 bases). Germline-derived CDR1 and CDR2 are SGHAT and FQNNGV. V was pared by 0 bases and J by 9 bases, with 12 bases between. The CDR3 runs 14 residues. This chain's CDR3 is CASSLDQGFGEQFF. The CDR3 DNA reads TGTGCCAGCAGCTTAGATCAGGGTTTCGGTGAGCAGTTCTTC.

This rearrangement joins TRBV27 to TRBJ2-1; TRBD1 might be the D (6 bases). There are 13 residues in the CDR3. The V gene's germline CDR1 is MNHEY and CDR2 SMNVEV (reference sequence). Between the trimmed V and J ends, which lost 2 bases and 9 bases, there was a span of 11 bases. Here the CDR3 DNA reads TGTGCCAGCAGTTTACTCCCACAGGGTGAGCAGTTCTTC. Encoded protein: CASSLLPQGEQFF.

The chain is built from TRBV2 and TRBJ2-7; TRBD1 might be the D (5 bases). In germline, CDR1 is SNHLY, CDR2 FYNNEI. This CDR3 comprises 14 residues. With 2 bases removed from V and 6 bases from J, the gap between germline ends came to 14 bases. The CDR3 loop is CASSEQAGSGEQYF. In DNA form, the CDR3 reads TGTGCCAGCAGTGAACAGGCAGGGTCAGGCGAGCAGTACTTC.

The chain uses TRBV14 and TRBJ2-3; 8 bases match TRBD2. V trimming: 4 bases; J trimming: 4 bases; junction bases outside the gene matches: 4. From germline, CDR1 is SGHDN and CDR2 FVKESK. The CDR3 is made up of 14 amino acids. The CDR3 bases are TGTGCCAGCAGCCCGCTAGCGGGCTCAGATACGCAGTATTTT. Translating it yields CASSPLAGSDTQYF.

This rearrangement joins TRBV7-2 to TRBJ1-1, with 12 bases identical to TRBD1. The length of the CDR3 is 13 residues. Losses at the gene ends were 6 bases for V and 8 bases for J; bases not matched to a gene: 4. CDR1 is SGHTA and CDR2 is FQGNSA in the germline V gene. CDR3 amino acids: CASRGQGAREAFF. CDR3 nucleotides: TGTGCCAGCAGGGGACAGGGGGCACGCGAAGCTTTCTTT.

This clone occurred a few times. J is TRBJ2-1 and V is TRBV11-3; D is ambiguous. Germline V CDR1 and CDR2: SGHNT, YENEEA. Trimming cost V 0 bases and J 9 bases, with 12 bases left between them. The CDR3 is made up of 14 amino acids. CDR3 protein: CASSLDLLVREQFF. Here the CDR3 DNA reads TGTGCCAGCAGCTTAGATCTGCTAGTACGTGAGCAGTTCTTC.

The chain links TRBV6-6 to TRBJ2-7; 8 positions agree with TRBD1. J lost 2 bases, V lost 4 bases, and 7 bases had no gene match. Germline CDR1 is MNHNY and CDR2 is SVGAGI (reference sequence). CDR3 length: 15 amino acids. For the CDR3, the DNA is TGTGCCAGCAGTTTCTCCGGACAGGGTGCCTACGAGCAGTACTTC. Its translation is CASSFSGQGAYEQYF.

The chain is built from TRBV7-8 and TRBJ1-6; TRBD1 matches 8 bases. CDR1 is SGHVS and CDR2 is FQNEAQ in the germline V gene. V gave up 3 bases and J gave up 7 bases; unmatched junction bases: 11. There are 17 residues in the CDR3. The CDR3 region is CASSLTGEGFPNSPLHF. The CDR3 bases are TGTGCCAGCAGCTTGACAGGGGAAGGTTTCCCAAATTCACCCCTCCACTTT.

The V and J genes are TRBV6-5 and TRBJ1-2, with D maybe TRBD1 (5 bases). Germline CDR1 MNHEY, CDR2 SVGAGI. The CDR3 has 13 residues. CDR3 DNA sequence: TGTGCAGTTCGTGTGGACAACAACTATGGCTACACCTTC. Residues: CAVRVDNNYGYTF.

V is TRBV5-6 and J is TRBJ2-3; 9 positions match TRBD1. The CDR3 has 15 residues. Germline assignment: CDR1 SGHDT and CDR2 YYEEEE. The J segment lost 5 bases and the V segment lost 0 bases, leaving 4 bases of the junction unmatched. The CDR3 coding sequence is TGTGCCAGCAGCTTGGCCGGGACAGGGAAAGATACGCAGTATTTT. The encoded protein is CASSLAGTGKDTQYF. The full variable domain, completed using reference TRBV5-6 and TRBJ2-3, is DAGVTQSPTHLIKTRGQQVTLRCSPKSGHDTVSWYQQALGQGPQFIFQYYEEEERQRGNFPDRFSGHQFPNYSSELNVNALLLGDSALYLCASSLAGTGKDTQYFGPGTRLTVL.

CDR3 protein: CASSSGQGWHPQETQYF. The DNA of the CDR3 is TGTGCCAGCAGCTCGGGACAGGGGTGGCATCCACAAGAGACCCAGTACTTC. This chain joins TRBV13 and TRBJ2-5, with TRBD1 matching 10 bases. Germline assignment: CDR1 PRHDT and CDR2 FYEKMQ (reference sequence). V was pared by 4 bases and J by 2 bases, with 10 bases of the junction left unmatched. This CDR3 is built from 17 residues.

The gene calls are TRBV27 and TRBJ1-1; D call uncertain. Germline-derived CDR1 and CDR2 are MNHEY and SMNVEV (reference sequence). This CDR3 spans 15 amino acids. V lost 3 bases to trimming and J lost 0 bases, with 11 bases between them. CDR3 protein: CASSFKRRLNTEAFF. DNA of the CDR3: TGTGCCAGCAGTTTTAAGAGGAGACTGAACACTGAAGCTTTCTTT.

This clone was recorded a few times. The chain joins TRBV6-5 to TRBJ1-1; 7 positions match TRBD1. V lost 0 bases, J lost 2 bases, and 3 bases stayed unmatched. The germline gives CDR1 MNHEY, CDR2 SVGAGI. The CDR3 length is 15 residues. CDR3 sequence reads: CASSYSWTGNTEAFF. CDR3 DNA sequence: TGTGCCAGCAGTTACTCTTGGACAGGTAACACTGAAGCTTTCTTT.

V gene TRBV6-1 combines with J gene TRBJ2-3; 8 positions match TRBD2. The V gene's germline CDR1 is MNHNS and CDR2 SASEGT. The CDR3 is made up of 14 amino acids. J lost 6 bases, V lost 5 bases, and 7 bases had no gene match. CDR3 bases: TGTGCCAGCAGTTCCGGGAGGGTCTCGGATACGCAGTATTTT. Translated, it gives CASSSGRVSDTQYF.

This chain connects TRBV28 to TRBJ2-1; TRBD1 matches 10 bases. J was trimmed by 6 bases and V by 4 bases; bases with no gene match: 9. The CDR3 runs to 16 residues. From germline, CDR1 is MDHEN and CDR2 SYDVKM. CDR3 DNA: TGTGCCAGCAGTTCCCCCCGGACAGGGGGTCGCAATGAGCAGTTCTTC. It yields the protein CASSSPRTGGRNEQFF.

This rearrangement joins TRBV7-9 to TRBJ2-5; possible D gene TRBD1, 6 bases. The CDR3 sequence is 15 residues long. Between the trimmed V and J ends, which lost 3 bases and 2 bases, there was a span of 13 bases. Germline lookup yields CDR1 SEHNR and CDR2 FQNEAQ (reference sequence). CDR3 DNA: TGTGCCAGCAGCTTTCCGACAGGCCGACAAGAGACCCAGTACTTC. Encoded protein: CASSFPTGRQETQYF. The complete variable domain, with remaining parts taken from reference TRBV7-9 and TRBJ2-5, reads DTGVSQNPRHKITKRGQNVTFRCDPISEHNRLYWYRQTLGQGPEFLTYFQNEAQLEKSRLLSDRFSAERPKGSFSTLEIQRTEQGDSAMYLCASSFPTGRQETQYFGPGTRLLVL.